The text below deals with one T cell receptor (beta chain). The sample belongs to a study of cytomegalovirus exposure and HLA in healthy donors. Turning to the study itself: From HLA-typed donors, an early data release held 70 million to 100 million unique TCRs.

The PCR made use of 60 Vbeta and 13 Jbeta primers. Libraries were prepared by immunoSEQ multiplex PCR; TCRdb keeps only in-frame clonotypes and omits some of them. The data contain about 180,000 clones, 77% of them seen just once; the ten biggest clones take up around 3.5%. The V gene's germline CDR1 is SNHLY and CDR2 FYNNEI. V was shortened by 7 bases and J by 3 bases, with 13 bases between the two germline ends. The CDR3 runs 13 residues. Material: PBMCs. The chain links TRBV2 to TRBJ2-7; perhaps TRBD2 as D (6 bases). This receptor was identified in a woman aged 55-69 years in good health and CMV-seropositive. CDR3 region: CASMGGASYEQYF. DNA for the CDR3: TGTGCCAGCATGGGGGGAGCTAGCTACGAGCAGTACTTC.